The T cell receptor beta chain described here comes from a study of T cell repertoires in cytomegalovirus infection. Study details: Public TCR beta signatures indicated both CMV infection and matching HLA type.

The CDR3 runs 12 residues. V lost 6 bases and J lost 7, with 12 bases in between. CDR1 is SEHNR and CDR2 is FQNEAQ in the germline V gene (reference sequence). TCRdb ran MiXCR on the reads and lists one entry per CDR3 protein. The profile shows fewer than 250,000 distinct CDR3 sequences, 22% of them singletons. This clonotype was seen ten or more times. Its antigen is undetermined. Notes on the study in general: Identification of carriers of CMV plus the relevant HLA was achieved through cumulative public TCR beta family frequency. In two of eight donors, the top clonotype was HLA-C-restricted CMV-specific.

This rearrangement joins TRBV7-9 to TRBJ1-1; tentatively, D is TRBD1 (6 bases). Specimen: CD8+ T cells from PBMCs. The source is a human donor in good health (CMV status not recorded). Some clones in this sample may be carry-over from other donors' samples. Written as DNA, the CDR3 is TGTGCCAGCAGGACTGGACAGAGTGAAGCTTTCTTT. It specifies CASRTGQSEAFF.